This T cell receptor beta chain was obtained from a study of vaccination and CD4 T cells after COVID-19. The Oncomine TCR Beta short-read assay was applied to DNA of cultured CD4+ T cells. TCRdb re-called the PCR reads through MiXCR, storing one row per CDR3 protein. The sample carries about 21,000 distinct CDR3 sequences, 45% to 50% recorded once. Described treatment: roughly 10-day PBMC culture with coronavirus spike peptide pools or control peptides (ViraFEST assay). Following expansion of antigen-specific T cells with peptide pools, ViraFEST then sequenced TCRs. This CDR3 has 13 residues. The V gene's germline CDR1 is DFQATT and CDR2 SNEGSKA (reference sequence). The J segment lost 0 bases and the V segment lost 7 bases, leaving 5 bases of the junction unmatched. This clonotype was recorded a few times. The antigen is unknown.

The TCR comes from a human donor with COVID-19. This chain joins TRBV20-1 and TRBJ2-5; 7 bases align to TRBD2. The sequenced material came from cultured CD4+ T cells from blood. CDR3 in amino acids: CSVRGGYQETQYF. CDR3 nucleotide sequence: TGCAGTGTCCGCGGGGGATACCAAGAGACCCAGTACTTC.